Listed below are T cell receptor beta chains from one sample, sequenced in a study of Ad26.COV2.S vaccination and SARS-CoV-2 variants. Assay used: immunoSEQ multiplex PCR; TCRdb lists only in-frame clones, some missing. The table has approximately 420,000 clones, more than 85% seen once; the top ten hold 3% to 4.5%. This sample comprised peripheral blood, obtained in a trial of Ad26.COV2.S vaccine versus placebo. The receptors shown here come from a person aged 18-65 years who received the Ad26.COV2.S COVID-19 vaccine or a placebo. Each CDR3 is given with its conserved first and last residue. D genes are given only for firm matches. Size values are once, few and many counts, or a class for expanded clones, and some rows have none.

j_gene | abundance | v_gene | d_gene | CDR3aa | CDR3nt
TRBJ2-1 | . | TRBV11-2 | . | CASSPLKGVHNEQFF | TGTGCCAGCAGCCCTTTAAAGGGGGTACACAATGAGCAGTTCTTC
TRBJ2-1 | . | TRBV7-2 | TRBD2 | CASSSGLAGGMYNEQFF | TGTGCCAGCAGCTCAGGACTAGCGGGGGGGATGTACAATGAGCAGTTCTTC
TRBJ2-1 | . | TRBV6-1 | TRBD2 | CASSEVPSGGMLPSSYNEQFF | TGTGCCAGCAGTGAAGTACCTAGCGGGGGGATGTTACCGAGCTCCTACAATGAGCAGTTCTTC
TRBJ2-2 | . | TRBV4-1 | . | CASSQEWPYANTGELFF | TGCGCCAGCAGCCAAGAATGGCCTTACGCGAACACCGGGGAGCTGTTTTTT
TRBJ2-7 | . | TRBV18 | . | CASSAAGGKTYEQYF | TGTGCCAGCTCCGCGGCAGGGGGGAAGACCTACGAGCAGTACTTC
TRBJ1-2 | . | TRBV7-2 | . | CASSLDSTGYGYTF | TGTGCCAGCAGCTTAGATTCTACAGGGTACGGCTACACCTTC
TRBJ2-7 | . | TRBV18 | TRBD1 | CASSPGQSYEQYF | TGTGCCAGCTCACCGGGACAGAGCTACGAGCAGTACTTC
TRBJ2-5 | once | TRBV19 | TRBD2 | CASSIDPLAGAIGTQYF | TGTGCCAGTAGTATAGATCCCCTAGCGGGGGCTATTGGGACCCAGTACTTC
TRBJ2-7 | . | TRBV27 | . | CASSLGSARNEQYF | TGTGCCAGCAGTTTGGGTAGTGCAAGAAACGAGCAGTACTTC
TRBJ1-2 | once | TRBV6-1 | . | CASSEVAGNGYTF | TGTGCCAGCAGTGAAGTCGCAGGTAACGGCTACACCTTC
TRBJ1-1 | few | TRBV30 | TRBD1 | CAWRPGTGGGKGTEAFF | TGTGCCTGGAGGCCGGGGACAGGGGGCGGTAAAGGAACTGAAGCTTTCTTT
TRBJ1-3 | . | TRBV5-4 | . | CASSFDASGSGNTIYF | TGTGCCAGCAGCTTCGACGCCTCGGGGTCAGGAAACACCATATATTTT
TRBJ2-5 | . | TRBV7-8 | . | CASSLTTRETQYF | TGTGCCAGCAGCTTAACCACACGAGAGACCCAGTACTTC
TRBJ2-5 | . | TRBV27 | . | CASSLSGETQYF | TGTGCCAGCAGTTTATCGGGGGAGACCCAGTACTTC
TRBJ1-5 | . | TRBV19 | . | CASSWVNQPQHF | TGTGCCAGTTCCTGGGTTAATCAGCCCCAGCATTTT
TRBJ2-3 | . | TRBV9 | TRBD1 | CASSVGGGITDTQYF | TGTGCCAGCAGCGTAGGAGGGGGCATCACAGATACGCAGTATTTT
TRBJ2-6 | once | TRBV2 | TRBD1 | CASSTGGANVLTF | TGTGCCAGTTCGACAGGGGGGGCCAACGTCCTGACTTTC
TRBJ2-5 | . | TRBV11-2 | . | CASSLMRVEETQYF | TGTGCCAGCAGTCTGATGAGGGTGGAAGAGACCCAGTACTTC
TRBJ1-1 | . | TRBV24-1 | . | CATKGHSNTEAFF | TGTGCCACCAAGGGACATTCGAACACTGAAGCTTTCTTT
TRBJ1-2 | once | TRBV6-1 | . | CASSEGGTASYGYTF | TGTGCCAGCAGTGAAGGTGGGACGGCGAGTTATGGCTACACCTTC
TRBJ1-1 | . | TRBV5-1 | . | CASSLGGNTEAFF | TGCGCCAGCAGCTTGGGCGGTAACACTGAAGCTTTCTTT
TRBJ1-1 | . | TRBV7-9 | TRBD1 | CASRLTGAMNTEAFF | TGTGCCAGCAGACTTACAGGGGCGATGAACACTGAAGCTTTCTTT
TRBJ2-5 | . | TRBV10-1 | TRBD1 | CASTRDSTQETQYF | TGCGCCAGCACCAGGGACAGCACACAAGAGACCCAGTACTTC
TRBJ2-1 | . | TRBV18 | TRBD1 | CASSQQGYEQFF | TGTGCCAGCTCACAACAGGGGTACGAGCAGTTCTTC
TRBJ1-5 | . | TRBV19 | . | CASTSRGISNQPQHF | TGTGCCAGTACCAGTCGGGGAATCAGCAATCAGCCCCAGCATTTT
TRBJ2-5 | . | TRBV4-2 | TRBD2 | CASSPTSGGLGEETQYF | TGTGCCAGCAGCCCGACTAGCGGGGGGTTGGGGGAAGAGACCCAGTACTTC
TRBJ1-1 | . | TRBV7-9 | . | CASRRSGVTEAFF | TGTGCCAGCAGGAGATCAGGGGTGACTGAAGCTTTCTTT
TRBJ2-5 | once | TRBV27 | TRBD1 | CASSSQTQGDGTQYF | TGTGCCAGCAGTTCACAAACACAGGGGGATGGGACCCAGTACTTC
TRBJ1-2 | . | TRBV6-5 | . | CASSLHPRGAYGYTF | TGTGCCAGCAGCCTCCACCCCAGGGGCGCCTATGGCTACACCTTC
TRBJ2-5 | . | TRBV7-9 | . | CASSLINLLKGTQETQYF | TGTGCCAGCAGCTTAATTAATCTCCTAAAGGGGACCCAAGAGACCCAGTACTTC
TRBJ1-4 | . | TRBV9 | . | CASSVATPFGEKLFF | TGTGCCAGCAGCGTAGCTACCCCTTTCGGGGAAAAACTGTTTTTT
TRBJ2-5 | . | TRBV2 | . | CASSGVEDNPETQYF | TGTGCCAGCAGTGGAGTTGAAGACAACCCAGAGACCCAGTACTTC
TRBJ1-5 | . | TRBV2 | TRBD1 | CASSGDRSYSNQPQHF | TGTGCCAGCAGTGGGGACAGATCCTACAGCAATCAGCCCCAGCATTTT
TRBJ1-6 | . | TRBV19 | . | CASSIESSYNSPLHF | TGTGCCAGTAGTATCGAGAGCTCCTATAATTCACCCCTCCACTTT
TRBJ1-1 | . | TRBV6-5 | . | CAAKTGNTEAFF | TGTGCCGCCAAGACTGGGAACACTGAAGCTTTCTTT
TRBJ2-7 | . | TRBV12-3/TRBV12-4 | . | CASSTVGRGEQYF | TGTGCCAGCAGTACCGTTGGCCGGGGCGAGCAGTACTTC
TRBJ2-1 | . | TRBV4-2 | . | CASSQEGLSYNEQFF | TGTGCCAGCAGCCAAGAAGGGCTTTCCTACAATGAGCAGTTCTTC
TRBJ1-2 | . | TRBV7-2 | . | CASSLRTGTPGGYTF | TGTGCCAGCAGCCTAAGAACAGGGACCCCTGGGGGCTACACCTTC
TRBJ2-5 | . | TRBV2 | . | CASSKDHVETQYF | TGTGCCAGCAGTAAGGACCACGTCGAGACCCAGTACTTC
TRBJ2-7 | . | TRBV7-2 | TRBD2 | CASSSKTSGGYEQYF | TGTGCCAGCAGCTCGAAGACTAGCGGGGGCTACGAGCAGTACTTC
TRBJ1-1 | . | TRBV7-9 | . | CASSLGTGMAFF | TGTGCCAGCAGCTTAGGAACCGGGATGGCTTTCTTT
TRBJ2-1 | . | TRBV6-5 | . | CASRGEPRNEQFF | TGTGCCAGCAGAGGTGAGCCTAGGAATGAGCAGTTCTTC
TRBJ1-2 | . | TRBV19 | TRBD1 | CASSSERQGVSGYTF | TGTGCCAGTAGTTCAGAAAGACAGGGGGTCTCTGGCTACACCTTC
TRBJ2-2 | . | TRBV14 | . | CASSHRGYTGELFF | TGTGCCAGCAGCCACAGGGGTTACACCGGGGAGCTGTTTTTT
TRBJ1-2 | . | TRBV10-2 | . | CASRSENNYGYTF | TGCGCCAGCAGGTCAGAGAATAACTATGGCTACACCTTC
TRBJ1-1 | . | TRBV4-1 | . | CASSQVAQMNTEAFF | TGCGCCAGCAGCCAAGTCGCGCAGATGAACACTGAAGCTTTCTTT
TRBJ2-2 | . | TRBV10-3 | TRBD1 | CAISESWTGALGELFF | TGTGCCATCAGTGAGTCATGGACAGGGGCGCTCGGGGAGCTGTTTTTT
TRBJ2-1 | . | TRBV10-1 | TRBD2 | CASSERAGVSYNEQFF | TGCGCCAGCAGTGAACGAGCGGGGGTCTCCTACAATGAGCAGTTCTTC
TRBJ1-2 | . | TRBV5-1 | . | CASSPGVYGYTF | TGCGCCAGCAGCCCGGGGGTCTATGGCTACACCTTC
TRBJ2-7 | . | TRBV19 | TRBD1 | CASSSGGQGAKYEQYF | TGTGCCAGTAGTTCGGGAGGACAGGGGGCCAAGTACGAGCAGTACTTC
TRBJ1-2 | . | TRBV4-1 | . | CASSQVSAGANYGYTF | TGCGCCAGCAGCCAAGTAAGCGCAGGAGCTAACTATGGCTACACCTTC
TRBJ2-2 | once | TRBV3-1/TRBV3-2 | TRBD2 | CASSQVGLDNTGELFF | TGTGCCAGCAGCCAAGTCGGACTAGACAACACCGGGGAGCTGTTTTTT
TRBJ1-5 | . | TRBV24-1 | . | CATSARDASYGNQPQHF | TGTGCCACCAGTGCCCGGGATGCGTCCTATGGCAATCAGCCCCAGCATTTT
TRBJ2-3 | . | TRBV4-2 | . | CASSQDGASADTQYF | TGTGCCAGCAGCCAAGATGGTGCTAGCGCAGATACGCAGTATTTT